Reported below is one T cell receptor beta chain. Antigen unknown. Other DNA sequences in this specimen translate into the identical CDR3. The record originates from a study of cytomegalovirus exposure and HLA in healthy donors. Study-wide context: Findings of an earlier analysis included about 120 million unique TCR beta sequences from some 190 million T cells.

Notes on the study in general: Later work found most CMV-associated TCR beta chains apparently HLA-restricted.

The CDR3 length is 13 residues. With 1 base removed from V and 4 bases from J, the gap between germline ends came to 7 bases. Germline V gives CDR1 SEHNR, CDR2 FQNEAQ (reference sequence). Healthy bone marrow donors formed the donor group. PCR involved 60 Vbeta and 13 Jbeta primers. Sequencing used immunoSEQ multiplex PCR; TCRdb keeps in-frame clones, though not all of them. The sample yields 150,000 to 200,000 clones, 75% to 85% seen once. V usage is TRBV7-9 and J usage is TRBJ1-1, with a weak D call TRBD1 (6 bases). The sample comprised PBMCs. This TCR was recovered from a woman aged 45-65 years in good health and CMV-seronegative. In DNA form, the CDR3 reads TGTGCCAGCAGCTTAGGAGGGGGCACTGAAGCTTTCTTT. Protein sequence: CASSLGGGTEAFF. Full variable domain (outside the CDR3, taken from reference TRBV7-9 and TRBJ1-1): DTGVSQNPRHKITKRGQNVTFRCDPISEHNRLYWYRQTLGQGPEFLTYFQNEAQLEKSRLLSDRFSAERPKGSFSTLEIQRTEQGDSAMYLCASSLGGGTEAFFGQGTRLTVV.